This TCR beta chain was recorded in a study of T-cell memory formation after mild COVID-19 (dated by TCRdb to the early 2020s). For the study in its entirety: Most TCR sequence clusters were specific to one of the two donors. Longitudinal TCRalpha and TCRbeta repertoire sequencing tracked T-cell clones expanding and contracting after mild COVID-19 in a couple of donors. Two young, previously healthy adult volunteers, one female and one male, were included in the cohort.

The CDR3 goes from the cysteine to the phenylalanine over 17 residues. The CDR3 DNA has 51 bases and is translated from base 1. Trimming leaves V shorter by 3 bases and J shorter by 1 base, with the junction holding 4 bases beyond the gene matches. Reading the germline V gene gives CDR1 SGHRS and CDR2 YFSETQ. PBMCs were isolated by Ficoll-Paque density gradient centrifugation. On the study overall, not on this receptor specifically: Only a couple of mild cases were covered by the study, and larger cohorts that include severe cases with pre-infection samples were considered necessary. Contracting CD4+ clones were found mainly in CM and EM memory subsets, while CD8+ clones were enriched in EMRA. SARS-CoV-2 specificity was not confirmed for the second-wave clones peaking on day 37. The detection of some responding clones in pre-infection memory suggests that pre-existing cross-reactive memory T cells joined the SARS-CoV-2 response. Balanced CD4/CD8 phenotypes were observed for clones contracting from day 15 to 85, whereas a bias towards CD4+ was observed for a second wave of clones expanding from day 15 to 37.

This clonotype was detected a few times. Its binding antigen is unknown. No quality values exist for individual bases; no much larger clone is one base distant. Instrument used: Illumina NovaSeq 6000. TCRalpha and TCRbeta cDNA libraries were built by 5'RACE with constant-segment primers, adding sample barcodes and unique molecular identifiers. RNA was extracted from every sample with Trizol reagent. The libraries were amplified in two PCR steps, and the second step added a second sample barcode and Illumina TruSeq adapters. Sequencing of libraries was performed on an Illumina NovaSeq with 2 x 150 bp paired-end reads. The source study handled its data this way. Reads were demultiplexed and collapsed into UMI-guided consensus sequences with migec v1.2.7. Using mixcr v2.1.11, the UMI consensuses were aligned to TRA and TRB V and J templates and assembled into clonotypes. Clonotypes were classified as expanded or contracted when called significant by both edgeR and NoisET, with noise models trained on biological replicates. For edgeR calls, the thresholds were a false discovery rate-adjusted p below 0.01 and a log2 fold-change of 1. PCA with hierarchical clustering of max-normalized trajectories of the 1000 most abundant clonotypes was used as exploratory dynamics analysis. Separately sequenced CD4+ and CD8+ repertoires were used to assign a CD4 or CD8 phenotype to each responding clone. The public reads were quality trimmed at Q25 with fastp and then assembled into clones with MiXCR by TCRdb, keeping productive beta chains. Merged by CDR3 protein, the rows form single entries marked with the most common genes and DNA. The V and J calls here are based on TCRdb, not the publication. This sample lists roughly 200,000 distinct CDR3 sequences; 16% were detected once. The top ten constitute around 1.9% of the sample.

What was sequenced was PBMCs or a T cell subset sorted from them (not recorded which). The rearranged segments are TRBV5-1 and TRBJ2-1, and 13 bases in between align with TRBD2. The receptor's source is an adult woman who had mild COVID-19 (a few samples of this study predate the infection). The sample titles of this study are shuffled in the database, so cell type and time point are left out; the donor was told from shared clones. The DNA reads as follows: TGCGCCAGCAGCTGGACTAGCGGGGGTTATTCCTACAATGAGCAGTTCTTC. Its translation reads: CASSWTSGGYSYNEQFF.